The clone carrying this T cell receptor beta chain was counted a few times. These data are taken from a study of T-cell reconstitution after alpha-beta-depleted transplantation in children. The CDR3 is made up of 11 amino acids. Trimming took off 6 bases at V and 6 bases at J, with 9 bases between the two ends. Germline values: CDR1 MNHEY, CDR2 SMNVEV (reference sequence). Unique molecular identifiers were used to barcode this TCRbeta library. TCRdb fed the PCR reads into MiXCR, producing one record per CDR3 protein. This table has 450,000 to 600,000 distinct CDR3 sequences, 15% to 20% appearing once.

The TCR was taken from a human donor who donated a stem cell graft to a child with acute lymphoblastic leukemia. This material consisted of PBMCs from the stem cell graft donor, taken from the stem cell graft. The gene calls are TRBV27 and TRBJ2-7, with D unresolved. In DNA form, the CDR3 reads TGTGCCAGCAGCCACCAGGCCGAGCAGTACTTC. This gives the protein CASSHQAEQYF.